The present entry profiles one TCR beta chain with its context. Antigen: not known. This sample is drawn from a study of Ad26.COV2.S vaccination and SARS-CoV-2 variants. Study background: Donor had been placed in the Ad26.COV2.S arm of the COV1001 trial.

Stated treatment: 19 received Ad26.COV2.S at low or high dose, single or two shots; about 5 received placebo; per-sample allocation not given. Material that was analyzed had been drawn on day 63 after the first vaccine or placebo injection. Participants' vaccine, an Ad26 vector, delivered Wuhan-strain SARS-CoV-2 spike. Regarding the study as a whole: Reportedly, after vaccination the spike-specific CD8+ and CD4+ T cell responses displayed substantial breadth.

Sequencing was performed with immunoSEQ multiplex PCR; in TCRdb, only in-frame clones are kept and a portion is missing. The data contain fewer than 500,000 clones, less than 95% of them singletons. The CDR3 runs 15 residues. From germline, CDR1 is MGHDK and CDR2 SYGVNS. Trimming stripped 4 bases from V and 5 bases from J, with 17 bases between. The sample was peripheral blood, taken in a trial of Ad26.COV2.S vaccine versus placebo. This rearrangement joins TRBV25-1 to TRBJ2-5, with D possibly matching TRBD1 (6 bases). The clonotype originates from a person aged 18-65 years who received the Ad26.COV2.S COVID-19 vaccine or a placebo. CDR3 coding DNA: TGTGCCAGCAGTGCCGATAGGGGGTGGTGGGAGACCCAGTACTTC. It yields the protein CASSADRGWWETQYF.